These 12 T cell receptor beta chains came from one sample sequenced in a study of T cells in Graves' hyperthyroidism and ophthalmopathy. The investigators amplified TCR beta CDR3 regions from RNA transcripts. Researchers ran a first-round RT-PCR on the TCR CDR3 using the HTBI primer set. TCRdb re-called the multiplex PCR reads through MiXCR, storing one row per CDR3 protein. The data contain 600,000 or so distinct CDR3 sequences, approximately 14% of them singletons. Material for sequencing was blood. The receptors derive from a woman aged 18 to 35 with Graves' ophthalmopathy.

This clonotype was found many times. The gene calls are TRBV11-2 and TRBJ2-7, with D possibly TRBD1 on 6 matching bases. V was trimmed by 8 bases and J by 5 bases, leaving 16 bases between them. Germline V gives CDR1 SGHAT, CDR2 FQNNGV. CDR3 length equals 13 residues. CDR3 DNA: TGTGCCAGCTTGTCGACAGGTCCGGACGAGCAGTACTTC. Protein product: CASLSTGPDEQYF. The full variable domain, with the rest looked up from reference TRBV11-2 and TRBJ2-7, is EAGVAQSPRYKIIEKRQSVAFWCNPISGHATLYWYQQILGQGPKLLIQFQNNGVVDDSQLPKDRFSAERLKGVDSTLKIQPAKLEDSAVYLCASLSTGPDEQYFGPGTRLTVT.

This clonotype was counted only a few times. The chain is built from TRBV4-2 and TRBJ2-7; 12 nucleotides line up with TRBD2. Germline CDR1 reads LGHNA; CDR2 reads YNFKEQ. V lost 0 bases to trimming and J lost 8 bases; unmatched junction nucleotides: 5. The CDR3 has 15 amino acids. CDR3 DNA sequence: TGTGCCAGCAGCCAAGAGACTAGCGGGAGAAACAAGCAGTACTTC. It specifies CASSQETSGRNKQYF.

This clonotype was recorded at least ten times. J is TRBJ1-5 and V is TRBV7-2; the D gene is possibly TRBD1 (5 bases). The CDR3 loop spans 13 amino acids. Germline CDR1 and CDR2: SGHTA and FQGNSA. Deletions cut 4 bases from V and 7 bases from J, with 11 bases between. The CDR3 nucleotides are TGTGCCAGCAGCTCGCAGGGCGCGCAGCCCCAGCATTTT. Amino acids: CASSSQGAQPQHF.

This clonotype was observed at least ten times. V usage is TRBV28 and J usage is TRBJ2-3; 7 bases match TRBD2. Germline V CDR1 and CDR2: MDHEN, SYDVKM. This CDR3 has 14 amino acids. The V segment lost 8 bases and the J segment 4 bases; nucleotides outside the gene matches: 9. For the CDR3, the DNA is TGTGCCAGCGAGGCGGGAGCCCCGCCAGATACGCAGTATTTT. Translation: CASEAGAPPDTQYF.

This clonotype was picked up many times. The rearrangement joins TRBV7-9 to TRBJ2-7, with TRBD1 matching 10 bases. The ends lost 1 base at V and 6 bases at J; junction bases unmatched: 6. In germline, CDR1 is SEHNR, CDR2 FQNEAQ (reference sequence). The CDR3 loop spans 15 amino acids. DNA for the CDR3: TGTGCCAGCAGCTTAGGGGTTGGGACAGGGGTCGAGCAGTACTTC. Its translation is CASSLGVGTGVEQYF.

This clonotype has a count of ten or more. Here the CDR3 reads CAWTRDSRETQYF. In nucleotides, the CDR3 is TGTGCCTGGACTAGGGACAGCCGAGAGACCCAGTACTTC. The chain combines TRBV30 with TRBJ2-5, with 7 bases aligning to TRBD1. In germline, CDR1 is GTSNPN, CDR2 SVGIG (reference sequence). Losses at the gene ends were 4 bases for V and 4 bases for J; bases not matched to a gene: 6. This CDR3 has 13 amino acids.

In its sample, this clonotype was seen many times. The V and J genes are TRBV28 and TRBJ2-5; 8 bases map to TRBD1. The V and J ends lost 6 bases and 5 bases, in that order; junction bases with no gene match: 8. This CDR3 is built from 14 residues. CDR1 MDHEN and CDR2 SYDVKM come from the germline V gene. CDR3 DNA: TGTGCCAGCAGACCACAGGGGGGCCCGGAGACCCAGTACTTC. This translates into CASRPQGGPETQYF. The full variable domain, its missing parts supplied by reference TRBV28 and TRBJ2-5, is DVKVTQSSRYLVKRTGEKVFLECVQDMDHENMFWYRQDPGLGLRLIYFSYDVKMKEKGDIPEGYSVSREKKERFSLILESASTNQTSMYLCASRPQGGPETQYFGPGTRLLVL.

This clonotype was counted at least ten times. This chain uses TRBV11-3 with TRBJ2-7; D perhaps matches TRBD2 (6 bases). Germline V gene lookup returns CDR1 SGHNT and CDR2 YENEEA. Deletions cut 5 bases from V and 5 bases from J, with 13 bases between. The CDR3 has 13 residues. This CDR3 reads CASSRGLPDEQYF. The DNA of the CDR3 is TGTGCCAGCAGCAGGGGACTTCCCGACGAGCAGTACTTC. The complete variable domain, with remaining parts taken from reference TRBV11-3 and TRBJ2-7, reads EAGVVQSPRYKIIEKKQPVAFWCNPISGHNTLYWYLQNLGQGPELLIRYENEEAVDDSQLPKDRFSAERLKGVDSTLKIQPAELGDSAVYLCASSRGLPDEQYFGPGTRLTVT.

This clonotype appeared many times. The chain is built from TRBV11-3 and TRBJ2-7; TRBD1 matches at 8 bases. V shed 1 base and J 4 bases; nucleotides not matched to a gene: 3. CDR1 SGHNT and CDR2 YENEEA come from the germline V gene. This CDR3 comprises 14 residues. The CDR3 DNA sequence: TGTGCCAGCAGCTTAGTAGGACAGGGTTACGAGCAGTACTTC. Its translation is CASSLVGQGYEQYF.

The table lists this clonotype with many counts. The V and J genes are TRBV5-5 and TRBJ1-5; 7 positions match TRBD1. The CDR3 is 15 amino acids. V lost 4 bases, J lost 9 bases, and 13 bases stayed unmatched. Germline values: CDR1 SGHKS, CDR2 YYEKEE (reference sequence). CDR3 bases: TGTGCCAGCAGCGCCCGGGACAGTCGAAACTGGCCCCAGCATTTT. Protein sequence: CASSARDSRNWPQHF.

This clonotype was picked up a small number of times. The chain recombines TRBV5-1 with TRBJ2-7, with TRBD2 identical over 14 bases. The J segment lost 9 bases and the V segment lost 0 bases, leaving 11 bases of the junction unmatched. The germline V gene encodes CDR1 SGHRS and CDR2 YFSETQ. CDR3 length: 17 amino acids. The CDR3: CASSLAGLAGEMDRQYF. The DNA of the CDR3 is TGCGCCAGCAGCTTGGCGGGACTAGCGGGAGAAATGGACAGGCAGTACTTC. The full variable domain, with the rest looked up from reference TRBV5-1 and TRBJ2-7, is KAGVTQTPRYLIKTRGQQVTLSCSPISGHRSVSWYQQTPGQGLQFLFEYFSETQRNKGNFPGRFSGRQFSNSRSEMNVSTLELGDSALYLCASSLAGLAGEMDRQYFGPGTRLTVT.

The sample holds many counts of this clonotype. The chain uses TRBV6-5 and TRBJ2-1; D perhaps matches TRBD2 (6 bases). The CDR3 covers 16 residues. The V gene's germline CDR1 is MNHEY and CDR2 SVGAGI. V was pared by 2 bases and J by 0 bases, with 11 bases between. CDR3 amino acids: CASSYEGGNSYNEQFF. The CDR3, as DNA: TGTGCCAGCAGTTACGAGGGCGGGAACTCCTACAATGAGCAGTTCTTC.